Sequencing of this T cell receptor (beta chain) was carried out in a study of identical twins' blood T cells (dated by TCRdb to about 2013). Describing the broader study: The approximately 12 libraries, six for the alpha chain and six for the beta chain, together yielded 45 million to 55 million Illumina reads. Using next-generation sequencing, the study compared the TCR alpha and beta chain repertoires of three pairs of monozygous twins to assess how genetics influences repertoire formation. General study outcomes and caveats: Twin pairs were reported to be markedly more alike in V gene usage than unrelated donors were, even when looking at non-selected out-of-frame TCRbeta clonotypes. Because the twins were reared together, environmental influences could not be excluded as an explanation for twin similarity. The count of CDR3 clonotypes shared by two donors depended mainly on the product of the two donors' cloneset sizes, and twins did not clearly depart from this trend. Among the most abundant TCRbeta clonotypes, each donor shared more CDR3 sequences with her twin than with unrelated donors. The proposed role of the TCRalpha J segment in MHC recognition during thymic selection was stated to require validation by independent studies.

In its sample, this clonotype was seen many times. Its specific antigen is unknown. One base away there is no much larger clone; base qualities are not given. V sheds 0 bases and J sheds 4 bases, leaving 10 bases between their ends. CDR1 and CDR2, looked up from the germline V gene, are MNHEY and SVGAGI. There are 15 amino acids in the CDR3, from cysteine to phenylalanine inclusive. CDR3 DNA is the only sequence kept; it has 45 bases, read in frame from the first base. The donors were six healthy women who made up three monozygous twin pairs. All three twin pairs had been reared together and were thought likely to have met the same infectious agents and vaccines. RNA was isolated from peripheral blood mononuclear cells and used to prepare TCR cDNA libraries. The method behind the library was 5' RACE. These reads were obtained on an Illumina Genome Analyzer IIx. To prepare the RNA-based TCR cDNA libraries, a previously described protocol was followed, with several modifications. To prevent cross-contamination, barcodes specific to each sample were added to both ends of every TCR cDNA library during cDNA synthesis and amplification. The authors' analysis ran thus. Each individual had between about 100,000 and nearly 550,000 identified clonotypes, and each library contained roughly 2 to 3.6 million CDR3-containing reads. Reads carrying improper barcode index combinations were removed, after which the MiTCR software was used to build a cloneset for each library. During the assembly of CDR3 clonotypes by MiTCR, low-quality reads were filtered or rescued and PCR and sequencing errors were corrected. Artificial out-of-frame clonotypes were removed by being mapped to in-frame sequences, with one indel in the CDR3 allowed. Similarity in V and J gene usage between donors was calculated as the Jensen-Shannon divergence divided by the mean entropy. The public sequencing data were trimmed at Q25 with fastp and processed into clonotypes with MiXCR by TCRdb, which kept only in-frame beta chains. CDR3 protein duplicates are merged, each entry listing the most common genes and DNA. In this record, the V and J calls reflect TCRdb's handling and not the investigators' own analysis. This sample gives fewer than 450,000 distinct CDR3 sequences in total; roughly 31% of them show up just once. The ten biggest clones cover around 5.6% of the sample.

Sample: PBMCs. In this chain, TRBV6-5 is recombined with TRBJ1-3; no D segment can be confidently identified. This TCR was recovered from a woman aged 18-49 years in good health. The DNA reads as follows: TGTGCCAGCAGTTACTCTACGCGACCGGGAAACACCATATATTTT. It encodes CASSYSTRPGNTIYF.